Shown below are 14 T cell receptor beta chains from a single sample sequenced in a study of T cell repertoires in cytomegalovirus infection. TCRdb used MiXCR to reprocess the reads, holding one entry per CDR3 protein. The sample carries around 350,000 distinct CDR3 sequences, about a sixth recorded once. Specimen: PBMCs. These receptors originate from a human donor in good health (CMV status not recorded). Some clones in this sample may be carry-over from other donors' samples.

The chain couples TRBV28 to TRBJ1-3; the D gene is possibly TRBD1 (6 bases). This CDR3 has 14 amino acids. The ends were cut back, 4 bases at V and 1 base at J, with 8 bases in the middle. The germline gives CDR1 MDHEN, CDR2 SYDVKM. For the CDR3, the DNA is TGTGCCAGCAGTTCCGGACAGTCTGGAAACACCATATATTTT. Its protein product is CASSSGQSGNTIYF.

This clonotype was picked up many times. The chain recombines TRBV7-9 with TRBJ2-4, with D possibly called TRBD1 or TRBD2 (5 bases each). Per the germline V gene, CDR1 is SEHNR and CDR2 is FQNEAQ (reference sequence). This CDR3 is 14 amino acids long. Trimming stripped 3 bases from V and 8 bases from J, with 14 bases between. CDR3 sequence: CASSFRDAKDIQYF. The CDR3 DNA sequence: TGTGCCAGCAGCTTTAGGGACGCCAAGGACATTCAGTACTTC.

This clonotype was counted ten times or more. The chain carries TRBV7-2 and TRBJ2-4, with 7 bases fitting TRBD2. CDR3 size: 16 residues. CDR1 and CDR2 (germline): SGHTA, FQGNSA. With 1 base clipped from V and 3 bases from J, the junction kept 6 bases outside the gene matches. The CDR3 here is CASSLVAGEVKNIQYF. CDR3 in DNA: TGTGCCAGCAGCTTAGTTGCGGGAGAAGTCAAAAACATTCAGTACTTC.

This clonotype occurred many times. The chain has TRBV7-6 and TRBJ2-7; no firm D call. The V and J ends lost 5 bases and 0 bases respectively, with 14 bases between them. In germline, CDR1 is SGHVS, CDR2 FNYEAQ. The CDR3 sequence is 15 residues long. DNA of the CDR3: TGTGCCAGCAGCCGTAGCCCAGAGAGCTCCTACGAGCAGTACTTC. Its translation is CASSRSPESSYEQYF.

This rearrangement joins TRBV20-1 to TRBJ2-3, with 8 bases fitting TRBD2. The junction had 4 bases not matched to a gene; V was cut back by 6 bases and J by 2 bases. CDR3 length: 13 residues. Germline V gene sequence: CDR1 DFQATT, CDR2 SNEGSKA (reference sequence). The CDR3 loop is CSAPGLDTDTQYF. CDR3 nucleotides: TGCAGTGCCCCGGGACTAGACACAGATACGCAGTATTTT.

With respect to this clonotype: A much bigger clone sits one base away, suggesting this may be a read error. The chain joins TRBV4-2 to TRBJ2-1, with D unresolved. The CDR3 is 15 residues long. Looked up from germline, CDR1 is LGHNA and CDR2 is YNFKEQ. The CDR3 bases are TGTTCCAGCAGCCAAGATATTGACCAGTACAATGAGCAGTTCTTC. Its protein product is CSSSQDIDQYNEQFF.

This clonotype has just one count. At one boundary the junction diverges from the germline segment, which might be a read error. This chain connects TRBV5-1 to TRBJ1-1; 7 nucleotides line up with TRBD1. The CDR3 sequence is 17 residues long. Germline V gene sequence: CDR1 SGHRS, CDR2 YFSETQ. The CDR3 DNA reads as TGCACCAGCAGCTTGGCCCGGGACAGTAATATGAACACTGAAGCTTTCTTT. This encodes CTSSLARDSNMNTEAFF. The variable domain in full, with the rest retrieved from reference TRBV5-1 and TRBJ1-1, is KAGVTQTPRYLIKTRGQQVTLSCSPISGHRSVSWYQQTPGQGLQFLFEYFSETQRNKGNFPGRFSGRQFSNSRSEMNVSTLELGDSALYLCTSSLARDSNMNTEAFFGQGTRLTVV.

This clonotype was counted only a few times. In DNA, the CDR3 is TGCAGTGCTCCACCGGGACAGGGGGCCGATACGCAGTATTTT. Encoded protein: CSAPPGQGADTQYF. This chain uses TRBV20-1 with TRBJ2-3, with 12 bases aligning to TRBD1. The CDR3 loop spans 14 amino acids. Trimming cost V 5 bases and J 6 bases; bases outside gene matches: 6. CDR1 is DFQATT and CDR2 is SNEGSKA in the germline V gene (reference sequence).

This clonotype was seen more than once but under ten times. The rearrangement joins TRBV4-3 to TRBJ2-1; tentative D call: TRBD2 (6 bases). Germline CDR1 reads LGHNA; CDR2 reads YSLEER. The CDR3 runs 15 residues. Trimming took off 5 bases at V and 8 bases at J, with 19 bases between the two ends. The CDR3 DNA sequence: TGCGCCAGCAGCTGGAACCGGGACTCCGACCATGAGCAGTTCTTC. Amino acids: CASSWNRDSDHEQFF.

The gene calls are TRBV12-3 or TRBV12-4 and TRBJ1-6, with TRBD1 as a possible D gene (5 bases). This CDR3 is built from 18 residues. Trimming took 7 bases from V and 5 from J, leaving 24 bases between them. CDR3 protein: CASNSHRKQGIDNSPLHF. Written as DNA, the CDR3 is TGTGCCAGCAACTCCCATCGGAAGCAGGGAATCGATAATTCACCCCTCCACTTT.

The count of this clonotype is one. The chain joins TRBV28 to TRBJ2-3; a weak D match, TRBD1 (5 bases). V was trimmed by 2 bases and J by 14 bases, leaving 14 bases between them. This CDR3 spans 12 amino acids. CDR1 is MDHEN and CDR2 is SYDVKM in the germline V gene. The CDR3: CASSLLRAGSYF. In DNA form, the CDR3 reads TGTGCCAGCAGTTTACTTAGGGCAGGGTCGTATTTT.

This clonotype was picked up a small number of times. This chain connects TRBV28 to TRBJ1-1, with D possibly being TRBD1 (6 bases). Germline V CDR1 and CDR2: MDHEN, SYDVKM. This CDR3 is 15 amino acids long. V was clipped by 1 base and J by 1 base, with 10 bases between them. The CDR3 protein is CASSLSGAQNTEAFF. CDR3 nucleotides: TGTGCCAGCAGTTTATCGGGGGCGCAGAACACTGAAGCTTTCTTT.

The sample holds a few counts of this clonotype. The chain employs TRBV12-3 or TRBV12-4 and TRBJ2-1, with TRBD2 matching 8 bases. With 6 bases clipped from V and 8 bases from J, the junction kept 9 bases outside the gene matches. CDR3 length: 14 amino acids. This CDR3 is CASSPGTRNDEQFF. The CDR3 coding sequence is TGTGCCAGCAGCCCCGGGACTAGGAATGATGAGCAGTTCTTC.

The CDR3 DNA reads as TGTGCCAGCCGGGGTCTCCGACTCACAGATACGCAGTATTTT. Translated: CASRGLRLTDTQYF. This chain joins TRBV6-1 and TRBJ2-3; possible D gene TRBD2, 5 bases. The CDR3 has 14 residues. The V gene lost 8 bases and the J gene lost 2 bases, with 14 bases spanning the gap. Germline CDR1 reads MNHNS; CDR2 reads SASEGT.